Listed below are T cell receptor beta chains from one sample, sequenced in a study of shared clonotypes between healthy human individuals. The protocol was immunoSEQ multiplex PCR, while the TCRdb copy is restricted to in-frame clones and leaves out a portion. Of about 1.1 million clones listed, about 84% are singletons. What was sequenced was memory CD4+ T cells from PBMCs. The receptors here all came from a man aged 18 to 30 in good health. Some clones in this sample may be carry-over from other donors' samples. Each CDR3 is given with its conserved first and last residue. A D gene is named only where the DNA matches it firmly.

V gene,D gene,J gene,CDR3 protein
TRBV19,NA,TRBJ1-3,CASPASAGGSGNTIYF
TRBV6-6,NA,TRBJ1-2,CASSGTENYGYTF
TRBV12-5,TRBD2,TRBJ2-7,CASGPGTSGGGFYEQYF
TRBV28,TRBD2,TRBJ2-2,CASSSGSGSRTGELFF
TRBV25-1,TRBD1,TRBJ2-5,CASSANRGNQETQYF
TRBV28,NA,TRBJ1-3,CASSRGGTGNTIYF
TRBV7-8,NA,TRBJ2-1,CASSLGPLQGNEQFF
TRBV28,NA,TRBJ1-2,CASSLFGPGAGGYTF
TRBV30,TRBD1,TRBJ1-2,CAWRPWTGALYGYTF
TRBV7-2,NA,TRBJ1-1,CASSLYQNTEAFF
TRBV11-2,TRBD1,TRBJ1-5,CASSLTGGAQPQHF
TRBV7-2,NA,TRBJ1-2,CATSYLERFFSGYTF
TRBV6-6,NA,TRBJ2-7,CASRPRSEGSYEQYF
TRBV18,NA,TRBJ2-7,CASSPRYGDEQYF
TRBV4-1,NA,TRBJ2-5,CASSQDGGDGTQYF
TRBV19,NA,TRBJ1-1,CASSMTENTEAFF
TRBV18,TRBD1,TRBJ1-1,CASSPGQGVTEAFF
TRBV5-1,TRBD1,TRBJ2-7,CASSPPGQGTYEQYF
TRBV4-1,TRBD2,TRBJ2-3,CASSHGAAGATDTQYF
TRBV29-1,NA,TRBJ2-7,CSVGTASYEQYF
TRBV2,TRBD1,TRBJ1-5,CASSEQGAGQPQHF
TRBV6-1,NA,TRBJ1-3,CASSEGLISGNTIYF
TRBV5-1,NA,TRBJ1-2,CASSLVEGNYGYTF
TRBV2,NA,TRBJ2-1,CASSAIDGEQFF
TRBV28,NA,TRBJ2-5,CASSRSGTQETQYF
TRBV5-1,TRBD2,TRBJ2-1,CASSLGLASHNEQFF
TRBV6-1,NA,TRBJ1-5,CASSEGIARSGQPQHF
TRBV6-5,NA,TRBJ1-5,CASASQSNQPQHF
TRBV4-1,TRBD1,TRBJ2-5,CASSQAGQGRETQYF
TRBV7-9,TRBD1,TRBJ2-5,CASSWTGGLETQYF
TRBV11-1,NA,TRBJ2-1,CASSLGGESRYNEQFF
TRBV30,NA,TRBJ1-1,CAWGWENTEAFF
TRBV7-2,NA,TRBJ2-3,CASSQPTDTQYF
TRBV5-5,TRBD2,TRBJ2-1,CASIREGTSGGGKQFF
TRBV7-2,NA,TRBJ2-1,CASSSGRRLGYNEQFF
TRBV6-6,TRBD1,TRBJ2-7,CASRSTGDEQYF
TRBV5-8,NA,TRBJ2-5,CASSLPWGGSHRGTQYF
TRBV2,NA,TRBJ1-5,CASSEFGGNQPQHF
TRBV12-2,NA,TRBJ2-7,CASRLVAGVITYEQYF
TRBV15,NA,TRBJ1-5,CATSRGLYSNQPQHF
TRBV6-4,TRBD2,TRBJ2-1,CASRTLAGAGNEQFF
TRBV27,NA,TRBJ2-7,CASSLSRTSYEQYF
TRBV28,TRBD1,TRBJ1-1,CASSTGTGGARIRAFF
TRBV18,NA,TRBJ1-2,CASSPDRTNYGYTF
TRBV29-1,NA,TRBJ1-4,CSVGRGGNQLFF
TRBV5-6,TRBD2,TRBJ2-7,CASSLWRAGVPSYEQYF